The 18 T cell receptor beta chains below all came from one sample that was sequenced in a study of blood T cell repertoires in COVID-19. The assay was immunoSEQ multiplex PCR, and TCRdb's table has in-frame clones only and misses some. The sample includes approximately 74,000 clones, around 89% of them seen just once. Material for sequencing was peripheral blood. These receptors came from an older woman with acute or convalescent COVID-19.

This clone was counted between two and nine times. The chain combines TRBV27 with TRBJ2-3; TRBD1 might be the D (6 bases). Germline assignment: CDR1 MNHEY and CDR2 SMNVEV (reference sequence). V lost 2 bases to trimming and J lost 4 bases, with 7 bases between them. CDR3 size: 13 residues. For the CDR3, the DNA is TGTGCCAGCAGTTTAACAGGGCCAGATACGCAGTATTTT. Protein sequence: CASSLTGPDTQYF.

CDR3 loop: CASSLDLAGGLSSGELFF. As DNA, the CDR3 is TGTGCCAGCAGCTTGGACTTAGCGGGGGGGCTCTCGTCCGGGGAGCTGTTTTTT. V and J are TRBV5-4 and TRBJ2-2; 11 nucleotides line up with TRBD2. Germline V gene data show CDR1 as SGHNT and CDR2 as YYREEE (reference sequence). The CDR3 is 18 residues long. The trim removed 0 bases at V and 6 bases at J, leaving 10 bases unmatched.

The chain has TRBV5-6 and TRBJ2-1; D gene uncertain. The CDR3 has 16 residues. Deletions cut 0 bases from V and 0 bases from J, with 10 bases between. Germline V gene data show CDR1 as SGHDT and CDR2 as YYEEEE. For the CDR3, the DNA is TGTGCCAGCAGCTTGGGGCTCTCCAGCTCCTACAATGAGCAGTTCTTC. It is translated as CASSLGLSSSYNEQFF.

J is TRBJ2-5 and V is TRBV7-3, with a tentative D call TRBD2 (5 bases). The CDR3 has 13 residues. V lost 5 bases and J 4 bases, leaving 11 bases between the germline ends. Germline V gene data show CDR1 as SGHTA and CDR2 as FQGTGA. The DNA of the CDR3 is TGTGCCAGCAGCCCGGGGTGGGGAGAGACCCAGTACTTC. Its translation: CASSPGWGETQYF.

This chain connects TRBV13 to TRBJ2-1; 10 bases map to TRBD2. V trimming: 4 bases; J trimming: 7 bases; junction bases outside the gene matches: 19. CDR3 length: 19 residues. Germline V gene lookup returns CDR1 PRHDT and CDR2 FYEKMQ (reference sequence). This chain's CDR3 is CASSSRAGTSGDTMNEQFF. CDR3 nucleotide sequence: TGTGCCAGCAGCTCCCGGGCGGGAACTAGCGGGGATACAATGAATGAGCAGTTCTTC.

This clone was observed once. The CDR3 is CASSLAGTTQETQYF. In DNA form, the CDR3 reads TGCGCCAGCAGCTTGGCGGGGACTACCCAAGAGACCCAGTACTTC. The rearrangement joins TRBV5-1 to TRBJ2-5; 7 bases agree with TRBD2. This CDR3 comprises 15 residues. Germline V gene lookup returns CDR1 SGHRS and CDR2 YFSETQ. V was pared by 0 bases and J by 1 base, with 3 bases of the junction left unmatched. Looking up the rest from reference TRBV5-1 and TRBJ2-5 gives the full variable domain: KAGVTQTPRYLIKTRGQQVTLSCSPISGHRSVSWYQQTPGQGLQFLFEYFSETQRNKGNFPGRFSGRQFSNSRSEMNVSTLELGDSALYLCASSLAGTTQETQYFGPGTRLLVL.

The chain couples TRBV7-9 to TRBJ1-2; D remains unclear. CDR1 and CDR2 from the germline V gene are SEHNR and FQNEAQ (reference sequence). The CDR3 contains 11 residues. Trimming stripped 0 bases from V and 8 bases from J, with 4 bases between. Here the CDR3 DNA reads TGTGCCAGCAGCTTAGCTGGCGGCTACACCTTC. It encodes CASSLAGGYTF.

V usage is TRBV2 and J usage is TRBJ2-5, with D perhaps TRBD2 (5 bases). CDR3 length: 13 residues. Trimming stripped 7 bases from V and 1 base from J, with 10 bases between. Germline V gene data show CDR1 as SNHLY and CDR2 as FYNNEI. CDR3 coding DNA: TGTGCCAGCAAACCGGACTTCCAAGAGACCCAGTACTTC. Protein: CASKPDFQETQYF.

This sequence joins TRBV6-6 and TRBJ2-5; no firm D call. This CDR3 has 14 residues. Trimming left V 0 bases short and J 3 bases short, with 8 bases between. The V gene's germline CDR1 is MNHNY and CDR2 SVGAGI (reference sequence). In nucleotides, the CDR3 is TGTGCCAGCAGTTACTCGAGACGGGAAGAGACCCAGTACTTC. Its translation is CASSYSRREETQYF.

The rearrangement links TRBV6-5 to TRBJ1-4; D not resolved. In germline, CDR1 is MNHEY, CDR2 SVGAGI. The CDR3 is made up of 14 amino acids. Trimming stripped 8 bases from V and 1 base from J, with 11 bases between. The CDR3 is CASLGLRTNEKLFF. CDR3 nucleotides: TGTGCCAGCCTTGGACTTCGAACTAATGAAAAACTGTTTTTT.

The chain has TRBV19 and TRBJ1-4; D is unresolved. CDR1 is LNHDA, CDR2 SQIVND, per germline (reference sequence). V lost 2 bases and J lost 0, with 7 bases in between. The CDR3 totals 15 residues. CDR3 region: CASSILLSTNEKLFF. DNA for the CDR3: TGTGCCAGTAGTATATTACTCTCAACTAATGAAAAACTGTTTTTT.

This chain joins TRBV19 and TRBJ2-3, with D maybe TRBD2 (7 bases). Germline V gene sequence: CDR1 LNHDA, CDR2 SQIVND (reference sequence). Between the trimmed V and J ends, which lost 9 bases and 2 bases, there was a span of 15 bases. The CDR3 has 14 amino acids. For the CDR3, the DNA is TGTGCCAGCTGCTATGCGGGGGCCACAGATACGCAGTATTTT. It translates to CASCYAGATDTQYF.

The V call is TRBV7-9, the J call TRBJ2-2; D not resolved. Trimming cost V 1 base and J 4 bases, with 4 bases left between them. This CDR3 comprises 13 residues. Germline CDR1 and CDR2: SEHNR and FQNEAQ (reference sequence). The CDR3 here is CASSLGATGELFF. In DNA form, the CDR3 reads TGTGCCAGCAGCTTAGGCGCCACCGGGGAGCTGTTTTTT.

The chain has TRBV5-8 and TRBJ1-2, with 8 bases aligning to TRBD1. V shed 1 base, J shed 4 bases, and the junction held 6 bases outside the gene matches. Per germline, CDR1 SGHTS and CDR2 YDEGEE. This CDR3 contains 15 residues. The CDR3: CASSLTLGQAYGYTF. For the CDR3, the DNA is TGTGCCAGCAGCTTGACGCTGGGACAGGCCTATGGCTACACCTTC.

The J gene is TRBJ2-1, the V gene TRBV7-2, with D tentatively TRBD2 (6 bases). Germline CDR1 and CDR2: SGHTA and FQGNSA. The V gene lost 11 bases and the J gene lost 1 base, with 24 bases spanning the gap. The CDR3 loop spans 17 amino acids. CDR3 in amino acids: CASGERGRTGSYNEQFF. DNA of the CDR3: TGTGCCTCGGGGGAAAGGGGCCGAACGGGATCCTACAATGAGCAGTTCTTC.

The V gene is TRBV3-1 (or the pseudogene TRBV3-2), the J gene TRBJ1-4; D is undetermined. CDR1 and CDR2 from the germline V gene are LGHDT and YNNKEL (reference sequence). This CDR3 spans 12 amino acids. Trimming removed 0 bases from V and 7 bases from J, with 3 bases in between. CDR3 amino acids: CASSQDIEKLFF. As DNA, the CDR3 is TGTGCCAGCAGCCAAGATATTGAAAAACTGTTTTTT.

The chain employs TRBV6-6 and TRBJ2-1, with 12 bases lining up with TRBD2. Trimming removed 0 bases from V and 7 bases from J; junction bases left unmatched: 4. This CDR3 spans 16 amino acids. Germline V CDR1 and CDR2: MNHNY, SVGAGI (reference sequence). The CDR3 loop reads CASSYSSSGGANEQFF. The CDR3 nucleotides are TGTGCCAGCAGTTACTCATCTAGCGGGGGGGCTAATGAGCAGTTCTTC.

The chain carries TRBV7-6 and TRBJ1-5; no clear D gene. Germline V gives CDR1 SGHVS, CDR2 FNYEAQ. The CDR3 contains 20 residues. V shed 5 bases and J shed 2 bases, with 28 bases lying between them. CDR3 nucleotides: TGTGCCAGCAGCCCAGAGGGTGAACCAGGCCGGTTGTGGGGCAATCAGCCCCAGCATTTT. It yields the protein CASSPEGEPGRLWGNQPQHF.